Reported below is one T cell receptor beta chain. Antigen: not known. The data originate from a study of long-term antiretroviral therapy in people with HIV. General observations from the study: Clones that had undergone expansion before ART prevailed in the repertoire throughout all time points. Viral resistance, ART adherence and therapy changes all lacked available data. Relative to control repertoires, HIV repertoires exhibited narrower CDR3 length ranges.

Clinicians in the United States treated all participants with HIV. At survey level, the immunoSEQ assay was run in its v3.0 version. Repertoires were generated with immunoSEQ multiplex PCR, while TCRdb's copy carries only in-frame clones and drops some. The profile shows 30,000 to 40,000 clones, over 80% of them singletons. The V gene's germline CDR1 is MDHEN and CDR2 SYDVKM. Trimming stripped 6 bases from V and 13 bases from J, with 12 bases between. This CDR3 has 10 amino acids. This chain connects TRBV28 to TRBJ1-1; D unclear. This receptor was obtained from a young man with HIV. The source was unsorted PBMCs, collected 1.5 years after starting antiretroviral therapy. The CDR3 sequence: CASSQLQVFF. The CDR3 coding sequence is TGTGCCAGCAGCCAACTCCAGGTTTTCTTT.